Many counts were recorded for the clone carrying this T cell receptor (beta chain). As yet, its antigen is unknown. The time point here: persistent/refractory GD, antithyroid drugs over 5 years with positive TRAb. The authors made the TCR library using RNA they extracted from PBMCs. This entry belongs to a study of regulatory T cells in long-lasting Graves disease. The study's findings and limits: Graves' patients with persistent disease showed TCR diversity lower than patients newly diagnosed.

Combining iRepertoire HTBI primers with Arm-PCR of CDR3 regions, the authors built TCR beta libraries. TCRdb re-called the multiplex PCR reads with MiXCR, one entry per CDR3 protein. Of around 450,000 distinct CDR3 sequences detected, approximately 21% appear once; the ten largest clones hold roughly 7.7%. The starting material was peripheral blood mononuclear cells (PBMCs), obtained when the disease was refractory, from a patient treated with antithyroid drugs. The TCR sequence derives from a female donor with Graves disease.

The CDR3 region has the DNA TGTGCCAGCAGACAGACAGGGGACACTGAAGCTTTCTTT. Encoded protein: CASRQTGDTEAFF. The chain couples TRBV27 to TRBJ1-1; the match to TRBD1 covers 8 bases. CDR1 MNHEY and CDR2 SMNVEV come from the germline V gene (reference sequence). The V segment lost 6 bases and the J segment 3 bases; nucleotides outside the gene matches: 3. This CDR3 comprises 13 residues.